Presented here are 21 T cell receptor beta chains from one specimen sequenced in a study of T cells after yellow fever vaccination. TCRdb used MiXCR to reprocess the 5' RACE reads, holding one entry per CDR3 protein. Of 25,000 to 40,000 distinct CDR3 sequences in the sample, about 6.6% were seen once. Sequencing used PBMCs, either bulk or a sorted T-cell subset (CD4+, CD8+, memory, or dextramer-sorted; not recorded which), obtained on the day of the first yellow fever vaccination. The receptor source for this set is a man aged 18 to 30 who received the YFV17D yellow fever vaccine.

The table lists this clonotype with many counts. CDR3 nucleotide sequence: TGCGCCAGCAGCCAATCCCAGGGCGGACAGCCCCAGCATTTT. This sequence encodes CASSQSQGGQPQHF. The V and J genes are TRBV4-1 and TRBJ1-5, with D maybe TRBD1 (5 bases). V lost 2 bases and J 7 bases, leaving 12 bases between the germline ends. The germline gives CDR1 MGHRA, CDR2 YSYEKL. The length of the CDR3 is 14 residues.

The chain joins TRBV5-4 to TRBJ2-7, with D perhaps given as TRBD1 or TRBD2 (5 bases each). The CDR3 consists of 14 residues. The V end lost 6 bases, the J end lost 2 bases, and 15 bases lay between the germline ends. Germline V lookup: CDR1 SGHNT, CDR2 YYREEE (reference sequence). CDR3 nucleotides: TGTGCCAGCACCCCAGAGGGGTACGCCTACGAGCAGTACTTC. The encoded protein is CASTPEGYAYEQYF. The variable domain in full, with the rest retrieved from reference TRBV5-4 and TRBJ2-7, is ETGVTQSPTHLIKTRGQQVTLRCSSQSGHNTVSWYQQALGQGPQFIFQYYREEENGRGNFPPRFSGLQFPNYSSELNVNALELDDSALYLCASTPEGYAYEQYFGPGTRLTVT.

This clonotype was seen many times. The rearrangement uses TRBV5-1 and TRBJ2-3; TRBD1 aligns across 8 bases. The trim removed 2 bases at V and 4 bases at J, leaving 3 bases unmatched. CDR3 length equals 14 residues. The germline V gene has CDR1 SGHRS and CDR2 YFSETQ. In DNA form, the CDR3 reads TGCGCCAGCAGCTTAGGGACAGGCTCAGATACGCAGTATTTT. It yields the protein CASSLGTGSDTQYF.

Details on this clonotype: A much larger clone lies a single base off, so this may be a read error. V gene TRBV3-1 combines with J gene TRBJ2-3; 9 positions agree with TRBD2. The CDR3 is 16 residues long. Per the germline V gene, CDR1 is LGHDT and CDR2 is YNNKEL (reference sequence). The J segment lost 1 base and the V segment lost 3 bases, leaving 5 bases of the junction unmatched. The CDR3, as DNA: TGTGCCAGCAGCCATATATGGACTAGCGGCACAGATACGCAGTATTTT. This translates into CASSHIWTSGTDTQYF.

The chain combines TRBV3-1 with TRBJ2-5; 9 positions agree with TRBD1. Germline V gives CDR1 LGHDT, CDR2 YNNKEL (reference sequence). The junction had 21 bases not matched to a gene; V was cut back by 11 bases and J by 2 bases. The CDR3 has 18 amino acids. The CDR3 loop is CASCQVSGTGSLQETQYF. CDR3 bases: TGTGCCTCCTGCCAAGTTTCCGGGACAGGGTCACTTCAAGAGACCCAGTACTTC.

There are many counts of this clonotype. This chain uses TRBV5-4 with TRBJ2-1; 11 bases align to TRBD2. In germline, CDR1 is SGHNT, CDR2 YYREEE (reference sequence). This CDR3 region has 16 residues. V shed 4 bases and J 8 bases; nucleotides not matched to a gene: 11. The chain's CDR3 is CASSPILAGGQDEQFF. In DNA form, the CDR3 reads TGTGCCAGCAGCCCTATATTAGCGGGGGGGCAGGATGAGCAGTTCTTC.

The chain combines TRBV5-1 with TRBJ1-2; tentatively, D is TRBD1 (5 bases). CDR1 and CDR2 from the germline V gene are SGHRS and YFSETQ. Trimming removed 2 bases from V and 6 bases from J, with 11 bases in between. This CDR3 comprises 13 residues. The CDR3 DNA sequence: TGCGCCAGCAGCTTATTCGGGGGAGATGGCTACACCTTC. Translation: CASSLFGGDGYTF.

This clonotype was recorded at least ten times. This chain joins TRBV16 and TRBJ1-5, with 8 bases matching TRBD1. Germline CDR1 is KGHSY and CDR2 is FQNENV. V shed 2 bases and J 6 bases; nucleotides not matched to a gene: 6. This CDR3 has 15 amino acids. DNA of the CDR3: TGTGCCAGCAGCCAACGGGCAGGGGGCGGTCAGCCCCAGCATTTT. Translated: CASSQRAGGGQPQHF.

This clonotype was observed many times. The chain uses TRBV4-2 and TRBJ2-5; a possible D gene is TRBD2 (5 bases). V was cut by 1 base and J by 5 bases, with 17 bases left in between. Germline CDR1 is LGHNA and CDR2 is YNFKEQ. The CDR3 has 16 amino acids. Here the CDR3 DNA reads TGTGCCAGCAGCCAAGGGCAAGGAGGCCCGGGGGAGACCCAGTACTTC. Protein: CASSQGQGGPGETQYF.

This clonotype has at least ten counts. This chain connects TRBV12-3 or TRBV12-4 to TRBJ1-1; 10 bases fit TRBD1. V lost 4 bases to trimming and J lost 3 bases; unmatched junction nucleotides: 5. This CDR3 comprises 15 residues. CDR3 in amino acids: CASSWGTGADTEAFF. The DNA of the CDR3 is TGTGCCAGCAGTTGGGGGACAGGGGCGGACACTGAAGCTTTCTTT.

This clonotype was counted at least ten times. The CDR3 coding sequence is TGTGCCAGCAGCCCCAGCGGGGGGACGAACACCGGGGAGCTGTTTTTT. Protein: CASSPSGGTNTGELFF. V and J are TRBV7-2 and TRBJ2-2; 9 nucleotides align to TRBD2. Trimming took 5 bases from V and 0 from J; bases not matched to a gene: 4. The CDR3 consists of 16 residues. The germline V gene has CDR1 SGHTA and CDR2 FQGNSA. Using reference TRBV7-2 and TRBJ2-2 for the parts outside the CDR3, the full variable domain is GAGVSQSPSNKVTEKGKDVELRCDPISGHTALYWYRQSLGQGLEFLIYFQGNSAPDKSGLPSDRFSAERTGGSVSTLTIQRTQQEDSAVYLCASSPSGGTNTGELFFGEGSRLTVL.

This clonotype was seen repeatedly, ten times or more. The chain has TRBV12-3 or TRBV12-4 and TRBJ1-5; D remains ambiguous. The CDR3 is 14 residues long. Trimming shortened V by 5 bases and J by 5 bases, and 13 bases separated the two germline ends. The CDR3, as DNA: TGTGCCAGCAGTCCCCAGAGGACGGATCAGCCCCAGCATTTT. Its protein product is CASSPQRTDQPQHF.

The chain carries TRBV11-2 and TRBJ2-1, with 10 bases matching TRBD2. The CDR3 has 13 residues. J was trimmed by 7 bases and V by 5 bases; bases with no gene match: 2. Germline assignment: CDR1 SGHAT and CDR2 FQNNGV. The CDR3 nucleotides are TGTGCCAGCAGCACTAGCGGGGAGAATGAGCAGTTCTTC. Its translation is CASSTSGENEQFF.

There are many counts of this clonotype. This sequence joins TRBV5-5 and TRBJ1-2; D might be TRBD1 (6 bases). V was shortened by 0 bases and J by 5 bases, with 17 bases between the two germline ends. This CDR3 region has 16 residues. CDR1 and CDR2 from the germline V gene are SGHKS and YYEKEE (reference sequence). The CDR3 bases are TGTGCCAGCAGCTTGGTTCCGGGACATAGCCCGTATGGCTACACCTTC. Translated, it gives CASSLVPGHSPYGYTF.

In its sample, this clonotype was seen many times. This rearrangement joins TRBV25-1 to TRBJ1-2, with D possibly being TRBD1 (6 bases). The germline CDR1 and CDR2 sequences are MGHDK and SYGVNS. The CDR3 has 15 residues. V lost 8 bases and J 7 bases, leaving 23 bases between the germline ends. CDR3 DNA sequence: TGTGCCAGCCAGGGGTCGGGGACGGCTTCTGGTGGCTACACCTTC. Translated: CASQGSGTASGGYTF.

The chain links TRBV7-2 to TRBJ2-7; 9 nucleotides align to TRBD2. The V segment lost 5 bases and the J segment 0 bases; nucleotides outside the gene matches: 2. Germline V lookup: CDR1 SGHTA, CDR2 FQGNSA. The CDR3 consists of 14 residues. The CDR3 coding sequence is TGTGCCAGCAGCCAACTAGCGGGCTCCTACGAGCAGTACTTC. Encoded protein: CASSQLAGSYEQYF.

The sample holds a few counts of this clonotype. The chain is built from TRBV5-4 and TRBJ1-2; D remains unclear. V shed 2 bases and J shed 8 bases, with 13 bases lying between them. This CDR3 has 13 amino acids. CDR1 is SGHNT and CDR2 is YYREEE in the germline V gene (reference sequence). DNA of the CDR3: TGTGCCAGCAGCTTTGATAGTGTAGGCGGCTACACCTTC. The encoded protein is CASSFDSVGGYTF.

This clonotype ranks as medium-sized. The rearrangement joins TRBV3-1 to TRBJ2-3; D uncertain. CDR1 and CDR2 from the germline V gene are LGHDT and YNNKEL (reference sequence). CDR3 length: 13 residues. V lost 1 base, J lost 6 bases, and 8 bases lay in between. The CDR3 DNA reads as TGTGCCAGCAGCCAAGGGTTGGCTGATACGCAGTATTTT. Translation gives CASSQGLADTQYF.

This clonotype was counted many times. The V gene is TRBV24-1, the J gene TRBJ2-7; 7 nucleotides agree with TRBD1. This CDR3 contains 15 residues. The germline gives CDR1 KGHDR, CDR2 SFDVKD. The V gene end was trimmed by 0 bases and the J gene end by 3 bases; junction bases not matched to a gene: 4. This CDR3 reads CATSDLGRTGYEQYV. The CDR3 region has the DNA TGTGCCACCAGTGATTTGGGGCGGACAGGCTACGAGCAGTACGTC.

This clonotype was detected ten times or more. The chain couples TRBV7-3 to TRBJ2-1; possibly TRBD2 for D (5 bases). Trimming took 5 bases from V and 0 from J, leaving 23 bases between them. Germline CDR1 is SGHTA and CDR2 is FQGTGA. The CDR3 extends over 19 amino acids. CDR3 protein: CASSPYAPRTLYSYNEQFF. CDR3 sequence (DNA): TGTGCCAGCAGCCCATATGCCCCCAGGACTTTATACTCCTACAATGAGCAGTTCTTC.

This clonotype occurred many times. The genes are TRBV2 and TRBJ2-2; D possibly corresponds to TRBD1 (5 bases). The V gene's germline CDR1 is SNHLY and CDR2 FYNNEI. The CDR3 is made up of 14 amino acids. The V and J ends lost 6 bases and 3 bases respectively, with 11 bases between them. The CDR3 is CASREQAYTGELFF. As DNA, the CDR3 is TGTGCCAGCAGGGAACAGGCATACACCGGGGAGCTGTTTTTT.